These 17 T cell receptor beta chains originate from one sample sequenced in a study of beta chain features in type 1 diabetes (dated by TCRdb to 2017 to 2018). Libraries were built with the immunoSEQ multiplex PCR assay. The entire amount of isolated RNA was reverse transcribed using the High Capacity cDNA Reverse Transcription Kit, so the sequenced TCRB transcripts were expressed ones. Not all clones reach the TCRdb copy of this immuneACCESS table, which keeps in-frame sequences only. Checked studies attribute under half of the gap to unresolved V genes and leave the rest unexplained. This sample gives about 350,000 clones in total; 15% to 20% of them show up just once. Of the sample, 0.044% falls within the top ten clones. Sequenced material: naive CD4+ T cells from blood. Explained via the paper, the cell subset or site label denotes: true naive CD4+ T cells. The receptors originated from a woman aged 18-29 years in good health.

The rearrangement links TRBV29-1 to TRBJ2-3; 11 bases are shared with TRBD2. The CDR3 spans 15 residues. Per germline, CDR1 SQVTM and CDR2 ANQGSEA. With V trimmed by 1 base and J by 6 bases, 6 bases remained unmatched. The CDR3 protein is CSVEGSGRAADTQYF. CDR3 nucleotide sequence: TGCAGCGTTGAAGGTAGCGGGAGGGCCGCGGATACGCAGTATTTT.

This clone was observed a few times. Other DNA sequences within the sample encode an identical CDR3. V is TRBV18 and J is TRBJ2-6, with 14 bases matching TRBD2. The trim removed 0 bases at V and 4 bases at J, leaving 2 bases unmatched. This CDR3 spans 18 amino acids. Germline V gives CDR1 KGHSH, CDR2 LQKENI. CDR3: CASSPPGLAGAGANVLTF. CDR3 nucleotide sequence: TGTGCCAGCTCACCACCGGGACTAGCGGGGGCCGGGGCCAACGTCCTGACTTTC.

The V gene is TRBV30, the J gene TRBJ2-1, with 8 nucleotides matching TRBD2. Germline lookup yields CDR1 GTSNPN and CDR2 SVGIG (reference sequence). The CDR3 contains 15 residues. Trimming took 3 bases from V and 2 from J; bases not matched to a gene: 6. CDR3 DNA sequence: TGTGCCTGGAGGAGCAGCGGGAGAACCTACAATGAGCAGTTCTTC. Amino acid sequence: CAWRSSGRTYNEQFF. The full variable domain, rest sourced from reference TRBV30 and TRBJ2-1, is SQTIHQWPATLVQPVGSPLSLECTVEGTSNPNLYWYRQAAGRGLQLLFYSVGIGQISSEVPQNLSASRPQDRQFILSSKKLLLSDSGFYLCAWRSSGRTYNEQFFGPGTRLTVL.

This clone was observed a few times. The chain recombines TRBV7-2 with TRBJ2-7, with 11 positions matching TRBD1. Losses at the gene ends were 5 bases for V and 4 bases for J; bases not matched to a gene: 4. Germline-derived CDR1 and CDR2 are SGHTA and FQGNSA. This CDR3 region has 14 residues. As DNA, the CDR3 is TGTGCCAGCAGCATGGGACAGGGGGTATACGAGCAGTACTTC. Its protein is CASSMGQGVYEQYF.

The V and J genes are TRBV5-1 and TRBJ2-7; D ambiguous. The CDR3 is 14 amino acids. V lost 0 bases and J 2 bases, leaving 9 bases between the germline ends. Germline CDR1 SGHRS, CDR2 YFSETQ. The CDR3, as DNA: TGCGCCAGCAGCTTGGATGGCCGAACCTACGAGCAGTACTTC. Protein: CASSLDGRTYEQYF. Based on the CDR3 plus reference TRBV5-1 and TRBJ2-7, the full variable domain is KAGVTQTPRYLIKTRGQQVTLSCSPISGHRSVSWYQQTPGQGLQFLFEYFSETQRNKGNFPGRFSGRQFSNSRSEMNVSTLELGDSALYLCASSLDGRTYEQYFGPGTRLTVT.

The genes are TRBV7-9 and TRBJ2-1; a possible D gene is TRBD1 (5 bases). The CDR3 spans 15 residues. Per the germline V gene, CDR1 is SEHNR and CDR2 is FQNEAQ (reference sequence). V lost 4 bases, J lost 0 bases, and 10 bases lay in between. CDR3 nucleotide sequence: TGTGCCAGCAGCTCTCAGGGTAGCTCCTACAATGAGCAGTTCTTC. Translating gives CASSSQGSSYNEQFF.

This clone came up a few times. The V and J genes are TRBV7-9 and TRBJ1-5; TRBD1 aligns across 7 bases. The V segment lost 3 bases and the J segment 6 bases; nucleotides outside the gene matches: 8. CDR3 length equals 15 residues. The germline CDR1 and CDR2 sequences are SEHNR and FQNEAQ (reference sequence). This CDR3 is CASSFGTDLFQPQHF. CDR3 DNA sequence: TGTGCCAGCAGCTTTGGGACAGATCTGTTTCAGCCCCAGCATTTT.

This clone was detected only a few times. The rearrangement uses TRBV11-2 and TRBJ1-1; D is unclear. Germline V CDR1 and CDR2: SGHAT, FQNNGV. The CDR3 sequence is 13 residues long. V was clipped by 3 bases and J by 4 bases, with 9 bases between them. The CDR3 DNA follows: TGTGCCAGCAGCTTCTCCGAGGCCACTGAAGCTTTCTTT. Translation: CASSFSEATEAFF.

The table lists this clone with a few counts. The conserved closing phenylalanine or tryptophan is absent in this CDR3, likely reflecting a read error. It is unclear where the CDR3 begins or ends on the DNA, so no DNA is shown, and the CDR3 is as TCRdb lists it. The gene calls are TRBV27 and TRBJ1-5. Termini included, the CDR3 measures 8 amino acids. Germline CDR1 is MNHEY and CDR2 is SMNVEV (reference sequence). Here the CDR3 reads CASSFAGH.

As DNA, the CDR3 is TGTGCCAGCAGCCGACGGGACAAAGGCAGGTTCTTC. Protein sequence: CASSRRDKGRFF. The chain employs TRBV11-3 and TRBJ2-1; D is possibly TRBD1 (6 bases). V was shortened by 5 bases and J by 15 bases, with 17 bases between the two germline ends. CDR1 SGHNT and CDR2 YENEEA come from the germline V gene. The length of the CDR3 is 12 residues.

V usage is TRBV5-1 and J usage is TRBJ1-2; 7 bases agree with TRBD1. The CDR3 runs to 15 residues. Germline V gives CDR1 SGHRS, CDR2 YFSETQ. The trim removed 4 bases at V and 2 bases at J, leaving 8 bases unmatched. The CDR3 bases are TGCGCCAGCAGCCCTTCAGGAGGGGGCAACTATGGCTACACCTTC. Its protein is CASSPSGGGNYGYTF.

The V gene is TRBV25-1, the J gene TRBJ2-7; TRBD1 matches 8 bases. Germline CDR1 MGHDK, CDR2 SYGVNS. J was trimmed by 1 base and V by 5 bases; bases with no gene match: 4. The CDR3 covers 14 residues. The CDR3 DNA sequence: TGTGCCAGCAGTTCTCGGGACAGGTCCTACGAGCAGTACTTC. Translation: CASSSRDRSYEQYF.

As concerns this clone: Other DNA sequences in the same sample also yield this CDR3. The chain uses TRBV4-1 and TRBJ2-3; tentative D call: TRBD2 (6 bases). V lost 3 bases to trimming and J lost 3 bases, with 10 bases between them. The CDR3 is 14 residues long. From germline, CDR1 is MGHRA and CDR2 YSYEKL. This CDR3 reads CASSQGGGTDTQYF. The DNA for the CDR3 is TGCGCCAGCAGCCAGGGGGGAGGAACAGATACGCAGTATTTT.

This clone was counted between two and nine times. CDR3 nucleotide sequence: TGCGCCGGGGGCAGGGATGAAAAACTGTTTTTT. Its translation is CAGGRDEKLFF. The chain couples TRBV23-1 to TRBJ1-4, with D perhaps TRBD1 (6 bases). TRBV23-1 is an open reading frame, and its role is uncertain. V lost 11 bases and J lost 6, with 10 bases in between. CDR3 length: 11 amino acids.

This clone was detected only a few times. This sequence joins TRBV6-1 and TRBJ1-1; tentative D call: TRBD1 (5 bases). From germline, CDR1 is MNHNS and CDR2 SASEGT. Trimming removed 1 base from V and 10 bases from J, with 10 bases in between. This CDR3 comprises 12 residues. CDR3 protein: CASSEGGATAFF. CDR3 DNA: TGTGCCAGCAGTGAAGGCGGGGCGACAGCTTTCTTT.

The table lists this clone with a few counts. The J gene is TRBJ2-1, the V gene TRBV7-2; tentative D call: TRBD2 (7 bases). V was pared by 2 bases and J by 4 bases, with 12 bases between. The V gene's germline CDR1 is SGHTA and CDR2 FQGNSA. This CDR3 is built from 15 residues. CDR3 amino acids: CASSLSGGGYNEQFF. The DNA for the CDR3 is TGTGCCAGCAGCTTATCGGGGGGCGGATACAATGAGCAGTTCTTC. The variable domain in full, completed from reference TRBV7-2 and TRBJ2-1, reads GAGVSQSPSNKVTEKGKDVELRCDPISGHTALYWYRQSLGQGLEFLIYFQGNSAPDKSGLPSDRFSAERTGGSVSTLTIQRTQQEDSAVYLCASSLSGGGYNEQFFGPGTRLTVL.

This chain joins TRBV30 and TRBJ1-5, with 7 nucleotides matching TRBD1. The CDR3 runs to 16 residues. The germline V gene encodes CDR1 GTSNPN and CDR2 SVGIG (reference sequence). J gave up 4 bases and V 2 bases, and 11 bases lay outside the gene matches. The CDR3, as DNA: TGTGCCTGGAGTTTGACAGGGTCCTTTATTAATCAGCCCCAGCATTTT. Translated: CAWSLTGSFINQPQHF.